This TCR beta chain is from a study of blood T cell repertoires in COVID-19. Study details: Acute and convalescent COVID-19 specimens originated in the United States, Italy and Spain.

The V gene end was trimmed by 6 bases and the J gene end by 4 bases; junction bases not matched to a gene: 3. CDR3 size: 14 residues. Germline V gene data show CDR1 as MDHEN and CDR2 as SYDVKM. Assay used: immunoSEQ multiplex PCR; TCRdb lists only in-frame clones, some missing. The sample comprises 97,000 or so clones, 60% to 80% of which are singletons, and roughly 10% rests with the top ten. The clonotype originates from a man aged 55 to 69 with active or convalescent COVID-19. J is TRBJ2-1 and V is TRBV28, with TRBD2 identical over 10 bases. The sample taken for sequencing was peripheral blood. CDR3 amino acids: CASRQRGGYNEQFF. The CDR3 DNA is TGTGCCAGCAGACAGCGGGGGGGATACAATGAGCAGTTCTTC.